This T cell receptor (beta chain) stems from a study of T cells after yellow fever vaccination. Study overall: Any fraction with a low cell number was prepared using SMART-Seq v4 Ultra Low Input. Points from the study as a whole: Sorted repertoires could include abundant contaminating clonotypes from bulk cells. Clonotypes shared by both compartments, CD4 and CD8, made up a small share.

Worth noting for this clonotype: Its antigen is still unknown.

Universal primer sites and UMIs were introduced during 5'RACE template-switching synthesis of TCR cDNA. TCRdb re-analysed the 5' RACE reads in MiXCR, keeping a single row per CDR3 protein. The sample records some 500,000 distinct CDR3 sequences, roughly 13% being singletons. CDR1 and CDR2 from the germline V gene are SNHLY and FYNNEI. V gave up 9 bases and J gave up 7 bases, with 16 bases separating them. This CDR3 contains 13 residues. This TCR was recovered from a man between 25 and 39 years old who received the YFV17D yellow fever vaccine. The sample consisted of PBMCs, taken on the day of the yellow fever booster vaccination. The V and J genes are TRBV2 and TRBJ2-1; D not certain. CDR3 loop: CASSSNRQNEQFF. Written as DNA, the CDR3 is TGTGCCAGTAGCTCTAACCGCCAGAATGAGCAGTTCTTC. The full variable domain, with the rest looked up from reference TRBV2 and TRBJ2-1, is EPEVTQTPSHQVTQMGQEVILRCVPISNHLYFYWYRQILGQKVEFLVSFYNNEISEKSEIFDDQFSVERPDGSNFTLKIRSTKLEDSAMYFCASSSNRQNEQFFGPGTRLTVL.